This T cell receptor (beta chain) was recovered during a study of blood T cell repertoires in COVID-19. This table comes from immunoSEQ multiplex PCR, and its TCRdb copy is limited to in-frame clones, with some not included. The repertoire holds roughly 160,000 clones, with approximately 79% as singletons. This clone has a single count. The length of the CDR3 is 17 residues. Looked up from germline, CDR1 is MNHEY and CDR2 is SMNVEV (reference sequence). Trimming removed 5 bases at V and 1 base at J, with 20 bases between. The sequence derives from a woman aged 60 to 75 with COVID-19, enrolled during active disease. Material: peripheral blood. V and J are TRBV27 and TRBJ1-1, with D perhaps TRBD1 (6 bases). The CDR3 protein is CASSRKDRLWGNTEAFF. In nucleotides, the CDR3 is TGTGCCAGCAGTCGCAAAGACAGGTTATGGGGGAACACTGAAGCTTTCTTT.